This T cell receptor (beta chain) was obtained from a study of naive and memory T cell subsets. To note about this clonotype: Its target is not known.

The germline V gene encodes CDR1 DFQATT and CDR2 SNEGSKA (reference sequence). V was shortened by 0 bases and J by 4 bases, with 15 bases between the two germline ends. The CDR3 runs to 16 residues. Two oligonucleotides, mixed equimolar, formed the beta constant-region primer covering TRBC1 and TRBC2. The ligated cDNA underwent four PCR rounds using SP2 and nested alpha and beta constant-region primers. From the UMI-ligation and nested PCR reads, TCRdb called clonotypes with MiXCR, one entry per CDR3 protein. The sample includes some 83,000 distinct CDR3 sequences, approximately 14% of them seen just once. CD4 T cells were positively selected, then CD8 T cells from the CD4-negative fraction. Broader study findings: RNA-based TCR counts may shift with T cell activation and differentiation.

This clonotype was obtained from a human donor in good health. The genes are TRBV20-1 and TRBJ2-2, with TRBD1 as a possible D gene (6 bases). Sequences were obtained from central memory CD4+ T cells from blood. CDR3: CSARDPRQDSTGELFF. The DNA of the CDR3 is TGCAGTGCTAGAGATCCGAGGCAGGACAGCACCGGGGAGCTGTTTTTT.